This TCR beta chain was identified during a study of post-analysis software for immune sequencing data. Turning to the study itself: Multiple sclerosis in the patients followed relapsing-remitting, secondary progressive and progressive-relapsing courses.

Study-wide points: About 5 TRBV segments (TRBV5-6, TRBV5-1 and TRBV20-1 among them) occurred more frequently in patients than in controls. People with multiple sclerosis had a significantly lower normalized Chao1 diversity than controls did.

The library was made from cDNA and included unique molecular identifiers. TCRdb ran MiXCR on the PCR reads and lists one entry per CDR3 protein. The sample includes 150,000 to 200,000 distinct CDR3 sequences, roughly 40% of them seen just once. Remarks on this clonotype: Its specificity is not known.

Germline V CDR1 and CDR2: SNHLY, FYNNEI. This CDR3 region has 16 residues. After removal of 3 bases from V and 3 bases from J, the junction contained 5 bases not matched to a gene. This chain uses TRBV2 with TRBJ2-3; 11 bases match TRBD2. This receptor was obtained from a girl aged 5 to 17 with multiple sclerosis. The sequencing here drew on blood, taken after autologous hematopoietic stem cell transplantation. In DNA, the CDR3 is TGTGCCAGCAGTGATGGTACTAGCGGGAGTACAGATACGCAGTATTTT. Translated: CASSDGTSGSTDTQYF. Full variable domain (outside the CDR3, taken from reference TRBV2 and TRBJ2-3): EPEVTQTPSHQVTQMGQEVILRCVPISNHLYFYWYRQILGQKVEFLVSFYNNEISEKSEIFDDQFSVERPDGSNFTLKIRSTKLEDSAMYFCASSDGTSGSTDTQYFGPGTRLTVL.